This entry lists 11 T cell receptor beta chains sequenced from one sample in a study of cytomegalovirus exposure and HLA in healthy donors. Primers included in the PCR were 60 Vbeta and 13 Jbeta primers. Data came from immunoSEQ multiplex PCR; TCRdb stores just in-frame clones and leaves some out. The sample lists some 93,000 clones; approximately 9% were seen once. The specimen was PBMCs. The receptors originated from a middle-aged man in good health and CMV-seropositive.

This clone was observed a handful of times. This sequence joins TRBV2 and TRBJ2-1; 15 bases are a match to TRBD2. Germline CDR1 is SNHLY and CDR2 is FYNNEI. V lost 6 bases to trimming and J lost 7 bases; unmatched junction nucleotides: 7. The CDR3 totals 16 residues. The CDR3 bases are TGTGCCAGCAGCGGCGGGACTAGCGGGAGGAGGAATGAGCAGTTCTTC. Its translation: CASSGGTSGRRNEQFF.

This clone was observed a handful of times. This rearrangement joins TRBV6-5 to TRBJ2-5; maybe TRBD1 (6 bases). Germline V lookup: CDR1 MNHEY, CDR2 SVGAGI. The CDR3 extends over 14 amino acids. Trimming shortened V by 5 bases and J by 4 bases, and 14 bases separated the two germline ends. The CDR3 region has the DNA TGTGCCAGCAGTGCGTTCAGGGGTCGAGAGACCCAGTACTTC. It encodes CASSAFRGRETQYF.

This chain uses TRBV12-2 with TRBJ1-2. TRBV12-2 is a listed pseudogene. This CDR3 has 9 amino acids. Here the CDR3 DNA reads TGTGCAAGCCCGAGTGGCTACACCTTC. It translates to CASPSGYTF.

This rearrangement joins TRBV5-4 to TRBJ2-7, with D possibly matching TRBD1 (5 bases). V was clipped by 4 bases and J by 7 bases, with 18 bases between them. Germline lookup yields CDR1 SGHNT and CDR2 YYREEE (reference sequence). The CDR3 has 14 residues. The CDR3 loop is CASSPRMGRREQYF. The CDR3 nucleotides are TGTGCCAGCAGCCCCCGTATGGGGCGTAGAGAGCAGTACTTC.

This clone was seen only a few times. The gene calls are TRBV28 and TRBJ2-5; D not resolved. V shed 5 bases and J shed 2 bases, with 9 bases lying between them. The CDR3 contains 13 residues. Germline CDR1 and CDR2: MDHEN and SYDVKM. The CDR3 here is CASSPEAQETQYF. CDR3 coding DNA: TGTGCCAGCAGTCCCGAGGCGCAAGAGACCCAGTACTTC.

This clone occurred a few times. The chain recombines TRBV2 with TRBJ1-4; 7 nucleotides match TRBD1. This CDR3 contains 15 residues. CDR1 and CDR2 from the germline V gene are SNHLY and FYNNEI. With 6 bases clipped from V and 4 bases from J, the junction kept 8 bases outside the gene matches. CDR3 region: CASRETGASNEKLFF. The CDR3 region has the DNA TGTGCCAGCAGGGAAACAGGGGCCAGTAATGAAAAACTGTTTTTT.

The chain carries TRBV28 and TRBJ1-5; D is possibly TRBD1 (5 bases). V was cut by 5 bases and J by 3 bases, with 14 bases left in between. The CDR3 loop spans 15 amino acids. Germline CDR1 is MDHEN and CDR2 is SYDVKM. The CDR3 DNA follows: TGTGCCAGCAGTACCCAGCGACAGTACAATCAGCCCCAGCATTTT. Translating gives CASSTQRQYNQPQHF.

The chain recombines TRBV4-2 with TRBJ2-1, with a possible D match to TRBD2 (5 bases). Germline CDR1 is LGHNA and CDR2 is YNFKEQ. Trimming took 4 bases from V and 10 from J, leaving 14 bases between them. This CDR3 contains 13 residues. The CDR3 is CASSLRDSGEQFF. CDR3 DNA: TGTGCCAGCAGCCTACGGGATTCCGGGGAGCAGTTCTTC.

This clone has just a few counts. The chain combines TRBV30 with TRBJ1-1, with TRBD1 as a possible D gene (6 bases). Germline-derived CDR1 and CDR2 are GTSNPN and SVGIG (reference sequence). This CDR3 contains 14 residues. The germline V and J ends were trimmed by 4 bases and 5 bases, with 17 bases remaining between them. The CDR3 bases are TGTGCCTGGAAAAAAGACAGGTATGGAACTGAAGCTTTCTTT. Amino acids: CAWKKDRYGTEAFF.

This chain connects TRBV2 to TRBJ1-5, with a weak D call TRBD1 (6 bases). The CDR3 sequence is 14 residues long. Germline CDR1 reads SNHLY; CDR2 reads FYNNEI. Between the trimmed V and J ends, which lost 6 bases and 2 bases, there was a span of 11 bases. The CDR3 loop reads CASSKGGGNQPQHF. Written as DNA, the CDR3 is TGTGCCAGCAGCAAAGGGGGGGGCAATCAGCCCCAGCATTTT. Using reference TRBV2 and TRBJ1-5 for the parts outside the CDR3, the full variable domain is EPEVTQTPSHQVTQMGQEVILRCVPISNHLYFYWYRQILGQKVEFLVSFYNNEISEKSEIFDDQFSVERPDGSNFTLKIRSTKLEDSAMYFCASSKGGGNQPQHFGDGTRLSIL.

In this sample, this clone turned up a few times. The V gene is TRBV7-9, the J gene TRBJ2-2, with 7 nucleotides matching TRBD1. Germline V CDR1 and CDR2: SEHNR, FQNEAQ (reference sequence). The CDR3 is 16 amino acids. Losses at the gene ends were 1 base for V and 2 bases for J; bases not matched to a gene: 4. Here the CDR3 DNA reads TGTGCCAGCAGCTTAGTAGGGACAGCCAACACCGGGGAGCTGTTTTTT. Its translation is CASSLVGTANTGELFF.